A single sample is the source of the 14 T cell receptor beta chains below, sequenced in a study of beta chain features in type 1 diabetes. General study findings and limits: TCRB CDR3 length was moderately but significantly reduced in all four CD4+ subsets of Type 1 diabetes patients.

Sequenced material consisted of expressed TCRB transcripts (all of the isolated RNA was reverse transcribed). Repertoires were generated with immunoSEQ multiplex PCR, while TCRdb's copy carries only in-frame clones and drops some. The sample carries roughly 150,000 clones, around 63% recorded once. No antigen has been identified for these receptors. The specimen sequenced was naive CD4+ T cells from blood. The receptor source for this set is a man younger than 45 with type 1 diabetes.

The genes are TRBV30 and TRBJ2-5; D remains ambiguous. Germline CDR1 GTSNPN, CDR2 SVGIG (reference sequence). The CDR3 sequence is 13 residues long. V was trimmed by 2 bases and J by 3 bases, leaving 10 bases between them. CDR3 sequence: CAWSRQSKETQYF. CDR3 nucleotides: TGTGCCTGGAGTCGCCAGTCAAAAGAGACCCAGTACTTC.

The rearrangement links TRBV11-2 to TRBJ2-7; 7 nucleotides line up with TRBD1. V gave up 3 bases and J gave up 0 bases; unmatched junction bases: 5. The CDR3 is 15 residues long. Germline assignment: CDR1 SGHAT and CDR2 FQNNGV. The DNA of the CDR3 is TGTGCCAGCAGCTTCCTCAGGGGGAGCTCCTACGAGCAGTACTTC. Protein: CASSFLRGSSYEQYF.

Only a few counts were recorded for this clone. The CDR3 nucleotides are TGCGCCAGCAGCCAAGAGAGAGGGGTGGGCTATGGCTACACCTTC. As protein: CASSQERGVGYGYTF. This chain connects TRBV4-3 to TRBJ1-2; tentative D call: TRBD1 (5 bases). V lost 0 bases, J lost 4 bases, and 12 bases lay in between. The CDR3 has 15 amino acids. Germline assignment: CDR1 LGHNA and CDR2 YSLEER.

In nucleotides, the CDR3 is TGTGCCAGCAGCGCCGGACAGGGGAACCTTTTCCAAGAGACCCAGTACTTC. Translation: CASSAGQGNLFQETQYF. The gene calls are TRBV9 and TRBJ2-5; 9 bases fit TRBD1. The CDR3 spans 17 residues. The germline V gene encodes CDR1 SGDLS and CDR2 YYNGEE. Trimming at V came to 3 bases and at J to 1 base, leaving 10 bases not matched to a gene.

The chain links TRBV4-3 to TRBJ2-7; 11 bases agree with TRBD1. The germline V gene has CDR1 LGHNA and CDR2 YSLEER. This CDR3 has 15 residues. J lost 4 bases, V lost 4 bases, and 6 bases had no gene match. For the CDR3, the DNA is TGCGCCAGCAGCCCCCGGGACAGGGGGTCTTACGAGCAGTACTTC. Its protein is CASSPRDRGSYEQYF.

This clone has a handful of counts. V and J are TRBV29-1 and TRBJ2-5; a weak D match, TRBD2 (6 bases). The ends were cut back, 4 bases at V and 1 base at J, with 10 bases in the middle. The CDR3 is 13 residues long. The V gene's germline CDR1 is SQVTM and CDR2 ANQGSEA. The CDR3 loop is CSVGGLLQETQYF. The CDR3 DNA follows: TGCAGCGTTGGGGGACTGCTCCAAGAGACCCAGTACTTC. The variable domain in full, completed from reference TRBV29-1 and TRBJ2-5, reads SAVISQKPSRDICQRGTSLTIQCQVDSQVTMMFWYRQQPGQSLTLIATANQGSEATYESGFVIDKFPISRPNLTFSTLTVSNMSPEDSSIYLCSVGGLLQETQYFGPGTRLLVL.

As DNA, the CDR3 is TGTGCCAGCAGCGTAGTCTCCTCGACGCAGTATTTT. Protein product: CASSVVSSTQYF. The chain has TRBV9 and TRBJ2-3; D remains ambiguous. The germline gives CDR1 SGDLS, CDR2 YYNGEE. The CDR3 has 12 amino acids. V lost 0 bases and J 9 bases, leaving 8 bases between the germline ends. The complete variable domain, with remaining parts taken from reference TRBV9 and TRBJ2-3, reads DSGVTQTPKHLITATGQRVTLRCSPRSGDLSVYWYQQSLDQGLQFLIQYYNGEERAKGNILERFSAQQFPDLHSELNLSSLELGDSALYFCASSVVSSTQYFGPGTRLTVL.

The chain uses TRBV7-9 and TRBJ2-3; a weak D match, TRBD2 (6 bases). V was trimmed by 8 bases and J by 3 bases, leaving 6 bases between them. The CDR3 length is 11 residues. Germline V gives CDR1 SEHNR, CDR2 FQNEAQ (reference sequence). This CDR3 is CASGGTDTQYF. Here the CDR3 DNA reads TGTGCCAGCGGGGGGACAGATACGCAGTATTTT.

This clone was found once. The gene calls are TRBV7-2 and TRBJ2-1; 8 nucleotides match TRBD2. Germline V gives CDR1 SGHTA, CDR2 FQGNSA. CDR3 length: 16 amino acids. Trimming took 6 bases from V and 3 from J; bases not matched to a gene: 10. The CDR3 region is CASSLPPGLDYNEQFF. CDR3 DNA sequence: TGTGCCAGCAGTCTCCCCCCGGGACTAGACTACAATGAGCAGTTCTTC.

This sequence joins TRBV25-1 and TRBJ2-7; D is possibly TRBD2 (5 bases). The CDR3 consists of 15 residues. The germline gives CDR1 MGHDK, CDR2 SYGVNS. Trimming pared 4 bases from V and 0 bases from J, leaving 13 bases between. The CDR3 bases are TGTGCCAGCAGTGGAGGACTTACCGACTCCTACGAGCAGTACTTC. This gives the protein CASSGGLTDSYEQYF.

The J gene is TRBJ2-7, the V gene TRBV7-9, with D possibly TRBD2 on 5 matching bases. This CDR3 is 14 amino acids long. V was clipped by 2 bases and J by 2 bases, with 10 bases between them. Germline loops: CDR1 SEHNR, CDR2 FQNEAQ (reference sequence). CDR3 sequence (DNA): TGTGCCAGCAGCTTACAGAGCGGCCCCTACGAGCAGTACTTC. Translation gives CASSLQSGPYEQYF.

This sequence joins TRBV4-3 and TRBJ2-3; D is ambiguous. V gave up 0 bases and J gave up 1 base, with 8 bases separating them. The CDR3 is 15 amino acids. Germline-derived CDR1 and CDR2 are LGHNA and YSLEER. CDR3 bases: TGCGCCAGCAGCCAAGATCAGGCACGCACAGATACGCAGTATTTT. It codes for CASSQDQARTDTQYF.

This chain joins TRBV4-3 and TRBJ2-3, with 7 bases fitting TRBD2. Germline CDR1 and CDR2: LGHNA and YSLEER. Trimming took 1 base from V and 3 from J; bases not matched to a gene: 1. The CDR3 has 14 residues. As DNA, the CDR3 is TGCGCCAGCAGCCAAGGGGGAGGGACAGATACGCAGTATTTT. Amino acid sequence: CASSQGGGTDTQYF.

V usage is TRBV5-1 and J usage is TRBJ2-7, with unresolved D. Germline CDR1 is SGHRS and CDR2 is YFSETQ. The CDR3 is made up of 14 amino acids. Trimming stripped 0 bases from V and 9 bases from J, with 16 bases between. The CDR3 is CASSLVPLLGGQYF. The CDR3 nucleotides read TGCGCCAGCAGCTTGGTGCCCCTCCTTGGCGGGCAGTACTTC.